The source of this T cell receptor (beta chain) is a study of CD8 T cells in Susac syndrome (dated by TCRdb to the late 2010s). Describing the broader study: Repertoire sequencing was used to test whether CD8+ T cell activation and differentiation in Susac syndrome was antigen driven.

Peripheral blood CD8+ and CD4+ T cells from healthy donors, Susac syndrome patients and multiple sclerosis patients were profiled by high-throughput TCR beta sequencing. Healthy donors were age- and sex-matched controls. Bulk CD8+ and CD4+ T cells were purified by magnetic negative isolation, whereas CD8+ TEMRA cells were enriched by FACS. Blood was drawn into EDTA tubes, processed within 24 hours, and PBMCs were isolated by density gradient centrifugation. PBMCs intended for TCR sequencing were cryopreserved in liquid nitrogen and thawed later in a water bath at 37 degrees C. Purity of sorted or isolated CD4+, CD8+ and CD8+ TEMRA cells was at least 90%. Paper-wide results and their limitations: The number of individuals in the TCR sequencing and HLA analysis was recognized as being relatively small.

With respect to this clonotype: The antigen it recognizes is unknown. Per-base quality was not reported, and no clone a single base away is much larger than it.

RNA was extracted with the RNeasy kit and roughly 0.5 to 1 ug was reverse transcribed using random hexamers. The immunoSEQ multiplex PCR assay, which covers 54 Vbeta and 13 Jbeta segments, was used to amplify TCR beta CDR3 regions. To correct PCR amplification bias, a synthetic template baseline was used for both primer optimization and computational correction. As for the original processing: Only productive sequences were kept, with reads annotated to V, D and J genes according to IMGT and analyzed in immunoSEQ Analyzer. Clonality was calculated as one minus the Shannon entropy normalized by log2 of the number of productive unique sequences. For each patient and control, public and private clones were evaluated within the 100 most prevalent clones. Clones were defined as Susac-specific when absent from the healthy and MS cohorts, from some 1,100 published viral clones and from other ImmuneACCESS disease sequences. The raw public reads went through TCRdb reprocessing: fastp at Q25, MiXCR clone calling, in-frame beta chains kept. Duplicate CDR3 protein sequences are folded into a single record with the most common DNA and genes. V and J calls and clone size were set by TCRdb, not the authors. This sample gives over 95,000 distinct CDR3 sequences in total; around nine tenths of them show up just once. Around 0.15% of the sample rests with the top ten.

CDR1 and CDR2 were assigned from the germline V gene (reference sequence) as LNHDA and SQIVND. Trimming at the junction amounts to 4 bases on V and 6 bases on J, and the germline ends lie 15 bases apart. The CDR3 numbers 15 residues from cysteine through phenylalanine. CDR3 DNA only is kept here, 45 bases in frame from base 1. The rearranged segments are TRBV19 and TRBJ1-4, with TRBD1 perhaps the D gene, on 6 matching bases. The source material was CD4+ T cells from PBMCs. This clonotype was sampled from a human donor in good health. The sequenced DNA: TGTGCCAGTAGTACAGGGGCGCGGTTGGATGAAAAACTGTTTTTT. This encodes CASSTGARLDEKLFF.